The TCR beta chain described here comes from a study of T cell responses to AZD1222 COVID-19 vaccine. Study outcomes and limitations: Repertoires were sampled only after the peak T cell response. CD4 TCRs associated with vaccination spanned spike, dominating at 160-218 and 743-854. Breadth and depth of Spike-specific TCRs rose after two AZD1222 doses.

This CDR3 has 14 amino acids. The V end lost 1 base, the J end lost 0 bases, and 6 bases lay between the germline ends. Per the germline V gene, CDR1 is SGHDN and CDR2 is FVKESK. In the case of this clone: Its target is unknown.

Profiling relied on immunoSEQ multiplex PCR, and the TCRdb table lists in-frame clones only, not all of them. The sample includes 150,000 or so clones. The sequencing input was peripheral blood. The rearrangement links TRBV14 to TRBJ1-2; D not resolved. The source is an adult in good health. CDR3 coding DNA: TGTGCCAGCAGCCAAGTAGGCACTAACTATGGCTACACCTTC. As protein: CASSQVGTNYGYTF.